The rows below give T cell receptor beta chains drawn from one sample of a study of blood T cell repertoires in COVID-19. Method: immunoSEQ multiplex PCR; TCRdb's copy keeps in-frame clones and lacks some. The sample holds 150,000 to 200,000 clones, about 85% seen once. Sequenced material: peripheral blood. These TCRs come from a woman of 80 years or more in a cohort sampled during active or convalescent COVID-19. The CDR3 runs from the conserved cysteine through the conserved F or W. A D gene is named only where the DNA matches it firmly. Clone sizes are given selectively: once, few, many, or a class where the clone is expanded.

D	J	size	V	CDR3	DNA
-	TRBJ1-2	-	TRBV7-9	CASSPLRGGVNYGYTF	TGTGCCAGCAGCCCTCTACGAGGGGGGGTAAACTATGGCTACACCTTC
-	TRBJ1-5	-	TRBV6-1	CASSEAVGRDPQHF	TGTGCCAGCAGTGAAGCGGTTGGGCGGGACCCCCAGCATTTT
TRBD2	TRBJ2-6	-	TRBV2	CASQGGRASGANVLTF	TGTGCCTCCCAAGGCGGGAGGGCCTCTGGGGCCAACGTCCTGACTTTC
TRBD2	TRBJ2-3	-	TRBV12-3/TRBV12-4	CASSLTSADTQYF	TGTGCCAGCAGCCTGACTAGCGCAGATACGCAGTATTTT
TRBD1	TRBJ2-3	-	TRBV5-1	CASSLARTGGADTQYF	TGCGCCAGCAGCTTGGCCCGGACAGGGGGCGCGGATACGCAGTATTTT
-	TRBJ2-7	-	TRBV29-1	CSVEDPGSYEQYF	TGCAGCGTTGAAGATCCGGGGTCCTACGAGCAGTACTTC
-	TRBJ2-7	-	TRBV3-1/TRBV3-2	CASSQVGRGYYEQYF	TGTGCCAGCAGCCAAGTCGGCAGGGGTTACTACGAGCAGTACTTC
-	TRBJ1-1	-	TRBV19	CASSSQVGTEAFF	TGTGCCAGTAGTAGCCAGGTGGGCACTGAAGCTTTCTTT
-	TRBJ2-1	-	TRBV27	CASSLLAGTGVNEQFF	TGTGCCAGCAGTTTACTGGCCGGGACTGGGGTCAATGAGCAGTTCTTC
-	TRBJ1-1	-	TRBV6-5	CASRDIQANTEAFF	TGTGCCAGCAGAGACATACAAGCGAACACTGAAGCTTTCTTT
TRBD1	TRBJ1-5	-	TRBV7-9	CASSKEGTGDLGNQPQHF	TGTGCCAGCAGCAAGGAGGGGACAGGGGATTTGGGCAATCAGCCCCAGCATTTT
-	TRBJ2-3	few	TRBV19	CASSIWLAVTDTQYF	TGTGCCAGTAGTATATGGCTAGCTGTGACAGATACGCAGTATTTT
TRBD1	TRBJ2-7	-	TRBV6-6	CASTYRTTGAYEQYF	TGTGCCAGCACCTACCGGACAACAGGGGCCTACGAGCAGTACTTC
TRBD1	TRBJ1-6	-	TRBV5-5	CASSSGTGGSSYNSPLHF	TGTGCCAGCAGTTCTGGGACAGGGGGCAGCTCCTATAATTCACCCCTCCACTTT
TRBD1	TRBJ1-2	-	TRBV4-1	CASSQERDRGNYGYTF	TGCGCCAGCAGCCAGGAACGGGACAGGGGGAACTATGGCTACACCTTC
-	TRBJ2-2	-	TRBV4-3	CASSQVTSIDTGELFF	TGCGCCAGCAGCCAAGTCACTAGTATCGACACCGGGGAGCTGTTTTTT
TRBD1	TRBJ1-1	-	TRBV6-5	CASRFSDRDTEAFF	TGTGCCAGCAGATTTTCTGACAGGGACACTGAAGCTTTCTTT
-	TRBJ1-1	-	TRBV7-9	CASSLHGGHDTEAFF	TGTGCCAGCAGCTTACATGGGGGACACGACACTGAAGCTTTCTTT
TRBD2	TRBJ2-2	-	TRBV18	CASSRQREVGELFF	TGTGCCAGCTCACGCCAGCGGGAGGTCGGGGAGCTGTTTTTT
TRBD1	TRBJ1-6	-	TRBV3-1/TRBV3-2	CASSPGQPPLHF	TGTGCCAGCAGTCCGGGACAGCCACCCCTCCACTTT
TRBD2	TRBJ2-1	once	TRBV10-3	CAIRGTSGSYNEQFF	TGTGCCATCAGGGGTACTAGCGGATCGTACAATGAGCAGTTCTTC
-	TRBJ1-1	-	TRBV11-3	CASSSGGWTAMNTEAFF	TGTGCCAGCAGCTCCGGAGGTTGGACAGCGATGAACACTGAAGCTTTCTTT
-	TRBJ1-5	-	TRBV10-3	CAISESSGGAGSQPQHF	TGTGCCATCAGTGAGTCGAGTGGGGGCGCTGGTAGTCAGCCCCAGCATTTT
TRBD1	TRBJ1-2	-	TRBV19	CASRETGDYGYTF	TGTGCCAGTAGAGAAACAGGGGACTATGGCTACACCTTC
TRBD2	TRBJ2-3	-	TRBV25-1	CASSDFSGSTDTQYF	TGTGCCAGCAGTGACTTTAGCGGGTCGACAGATACGCAGTATTTT